These 30 T cell receptor beta chains originate from one sample sequenced in a study. TCRdb processed the 5' RACE reads anew with MiXCR; each CDR3 protein has one entry. The sample records 50,000 to 65,000 distinct CDR3 sequences, more than 25% being singletons. The sample was tumor-infiltrating memory CD4+ T cells sorted from the breast tumor. As to subset: memory CD4+ T cells, CD4+CD45RO+CD25-. The receptors originated from a female donor with breast cancer.

The CDR3 nucleotides read TGTGTCGTGCGGGAGGGCCGCAATGAGCAGTTCTTC. This codes for CVVREGRNEQFF. This rearrangement joins TRBV7-2 to TRBJ2-1, with TRBD2 matching 9 bases. The germline CDR1 and CDR2 sequences are SGHTA and FQGNSA. This CDR3 spans 12 amino acids.

The chain carries TRBV7-9 and TRBJ1-2, with D maybe TRBD1 (5 bases). Trimming took 5 bases from V and 3 from J, leaving 10 bases between them. Germline-derived CDR1 and CDR2 are SEHNR and FQNEAQ (reference sequence). This CDR3 contains 13 residues. The CDR3 nucleotides read TGTGCCAGCAGCCTAGGGACCTACTATGGCTACACCTTC. It translates to CASSLGTYYGYTF.

V is TRBV7-2 and J is TRBJ1-6; D not resolved. V lost 1 base, J lost 13 bases, and 8 bases lay in between. Germline V gene sequence: CDR1 SGHTA, CDR2 FQGNSA. The CDR3 has 12 residues. The CDR3 spells CASSLDIGPLHF. CDR3 in DNA: TGTGCCAGCAGCTTAGACATCGGTCCCCTCCACTTT. Full variable domain (remainder filled in from reference TRBV7-2 and TRBJ1-6): GAGVSQSPSNKVTEKGKDVELRCDPISGHTALYWYRQSLGQGLEFLIYFQGNSAPDKSGLPSDRFSAERTGGSVSTLTIQRTQQEDSAVYLCASSLDIGPLHFGNGTRLTVT.

Only a few counts were recorded for this clonotype. Without the conserved terminal phenylalanine or tryptophan, this CDR3 likely stems from a read error. The chain has TRBV5-1 and TRBJ1-1, with D possibly being TRBD1 (6 bases). Germline V gene lookup returns CDR1 SGHRS and CDR2 YFSETQ. Trimming took 5 bases from V and 1 from J, leaving 12 bases between them. This CDR3 contains 14 residues. The CDR3 region has the DNA TGCGCCAGCAGGAACTACAGGGAGAACACTGAAGCTTTCGTT. Translating it yields CASRNYRENTEAFV.

A few counts support this clonotype. The chain combines TRBV3-1 with TRBJ2-3; TRBD2 aligns across 9 bases. CDR3 length: 16 amino acids. Germline V lookup: CDR1 LGHDT, CDR2 YNNKEL (reference sequence). Trimming cost V 2 bases and J 2 bases; bases outside gene matches: 5. The CDR3 spells CASSQQTSGNTDTQYF. The CDR3 bases are TGTGCCAGCAGCCAACAGACTAGCGGCAACACAGATACGCAGTATTTT.

This clonotype has just a few counts. This CDR3 reads CASRADRHDGYTF. The CDR3 nucleotides are TGTGCCAGCAGGGCAGATAGACACGACGGCTACACCTTC. V gene TRBV12-3 or TRBV12-4 combines with J gene TRBJ1-2; D gene unclear. The CDR3 is 13 amino acids. Trimming removed 6 bases from V and 8 bases from J, with 16 bases in between.

The rearrangement joins TRBV7-8 to TRBJ2-5, with D possibly being TRBD1 or TRBD2 (5 bases each). This CDR3 region has 14 residues. Germline CDR1 is SGHVS and CDR2 is FQNEAQ. V was cut by 5 bases and J by 13 bases, with 23 bases left in between. The chain's CDR3 is CASSQAHVGTKWYF. The CDR3 DNA reads as TGTGCCAGCAGCCAGGCACATGTAGGGACGAAGTGGTACTTC.

V gene TRBV5-1 combines with J gene TRBJ1-2, with 9 bases lining up with TRBD1. The CDR3 covers 15 residues. The V and J ends lost 3 bases and 6 bases, in that order; junction bases with no gene match: 9. From germline, CDR1 is SGHRS and CDR2 YFSETQ. This CDR3 is CASSYSGTGYDGYTF. The DNA of the CDR3 is TGCGCCAGCAGCTACTCTGGGACAGGGTACGATGGCTACACCTTC.

This clonotype occurred many times. This chain uses TRBV4-3 with TRBJ2-3; unclear D gene. Deletions cut 8 bases from V and 3 bases from J, with 3 bases between. The CDR3 is 10 amino acids. CDR1 and CDR2 from the germline V gene are LGHNA and YSLEER. CDR3 sequence: CASGTDTQYF. In DNA form, the CDR3 reads TGCGCCAGCGGGACAGATACGCAGTATTTT.

The J gene is TRBJ2-1, the V gene TRBV5-1; D gene ambiguous. Trimming took 4 bases from V and 5 from J, leaving 13 bases between them. Germline values: CDR1 SGHRS, CDR2 YFSETQ. There are 14 residues in the CDR3. The CDR3 DNA is TGCGCCAGCAGCATCGGAGTTGAGAACAATGAGCAGTTCTTC. Its translation is CASSIGVENNEQFF.

This chain uses TRBV7-6 with TRBJ1-4; D gene uncertain. Deletions cut 2 bases from V and 8 bases from J, with 12 bases between. The germline V gene encodes CDR1 SGHVS and CDR2 FNYEAQ. CDR3 length: 14 amino acids. CDR3 loop: CASSLRGFGEKLFF. The DNA of the CDR3 is TGTGCCAGCAGCTTAAGAGGGTTTGGGGAAAAACTGTTTTTT.

To note about this clonotype: A read error may account for a junction end that differs from germline. The J gene is TRBJ1-2, the V gene TRBV18; perhaps TRBD1 as D (6 bases). This CDR3 is built from 12 residues. Germline CDR1 is KGHSH and CDR2 is LQKENI. The CDR3 coding sequence is TGTGCCAGCTCACAGGGTATGGGACATCCCGCCTTC. Residues: CASSQGMGHPAF.

This clonotype has just a few counts. This chain connects TRBV7-8 to TRBJ1-1; possible D gene TRBD1, 5 bases. The CDR3 is 15 amino acids. The germline V gene encodes CDR1 SGHVS and CDR2 FQNEAQ. Trimming removed 1 base at V and 4 bases at J, with 13 bases between. The CDR3 loop reads CASSLEAGMSTEAFF. CDR3 in DNA: TGTGCCAGCAGCTTAGAGGCAGGGATGTCCACTGAAGCTTTCTTT.

V gene TRBV7-9 combines with J gene TRBJ2-7; D is possibly TRBD2 (6 bases). CDR1 and CDR2 from the germline V gene are SEHNR and FQNEAQ (reference sequence). This CDR3 is built from 14 residues. Trimming pared 5 bases from V and 6 bases from J, leaving 17 bases between. In DNA form, the CDR3 reads TGTGCCAGCAGCCCGAGGGACTCAGTGATCGAGCAGTACTTC. Protein sequence: CASSPRDSVIEQYF.

The rearrangement joins TRBV6-2 or TRBV6-3 to TRBJ2-7; D is unresolved. The CDR3 loop spans 13 amino acids. Germline V gene sequence: CDR1 MNHEY, CDR2 SVGEGT. V lost 5 bases and J 3 bases, leaving 11 bases between the germline ends. The CDR3 nucleotides read TGTGCCAGCAGTCGTGGTGGGTTCTACGAGCAGTACTTC. This translates into CASSRGGFYEQYF.

V is TRBV6-5 and J is TRBJ2-2; 11 positions agree with TRBD2. Per the germline V gene, CDR1 is MNHEY and CDR2 is SVGAGI. This CDR3 comprises 19 residues. The trim removed 6 bases at V and 4 bases at J, leaving 16 bases unmatched. The CDR3 DNA follows: TGTGCCAGCAGCCCCGTCAGGACTAGCGGGCCGGGGTCCACCGGGGAGCTGTTTTTT. It encodes CASSPVRTSGPGSTGELFF.

The chain couples TRBV29-1 to TRBJ1-2; D is perhaps TRBD1 (6 bases). Germline values: CDR1 SQVTM, CDR2 ANQGSEA. The CDR3 is 14 amino acids. Deletions cut 6 bases from V and 0 bases from J, with 14 bases between. The CDR3 DNA reads TGCAGCGTGTACAAGGGGGGGACTAACTATGGCTACACCTTC. Its translation: CSVYKGGTNYGYTF.

The chain has TRBV4-1 and TRBJ2-3, with D uncertain. V lost 4 bases and J lost 6, with 17 bases in between. The CDR3 sequence is 15 residues long. Germline V gene data show CDR1 as MGHRA and CDR2 as YSYEKL. The CDR3 sequence is CASSLKENPSDTQYF. The CDR3 DNA is TGCGCCAGCAGCCTGAAGGAGAACCCTTCGGATACGCAGTATTTT.

By sample fraction, this clonotype is medium-sized. J is TRBJ2-6 and V is TRBV12-3 or TRBV12-4, with D hard to call. This CDR3 is 15 amino acids long. Trimming removed 6 bases at V and 0 bases at J, with 9 bases between. The CDR3 spells CASSPGTSGANVLTF. CDR3 DNA sequence: TGTGCCAGCAGCCCCGGTACCTCTGGGGCCAACGTCCTGACTTTC.

This clonotype occurred a few times. V is TRBV20-1 and J is TRBJ1-2; a possible D gene is TRBD1 (6 bases). Trimming removed 6 bases at V and 4 bases at J, with 12 bases between. The CDR3 extends over 12 amino acids. Germline assignment: CDR1 DFQATT and CDR2 SNEGSKA (reference sequence). CDR3: CSARRGTYGYTF. The CDR3 DNA reads as TGCAGTGCCAGGAGGGGGACCTATGGCTACACCTTC.

Comments on this clonotype: Relative to the germline gene, one junction end is altered; a read error may explain this. This chain links TRBV4-3 with TRBJ2-7; tentative D call: TRBD2 (6 bases). This CDR3 spans 16 amino acids. Germline V gene data show CDR1 as LGHNA and CDR2 as YSLEER. CDR3 coding DNA: TGTGCCAGCAGCCAAGGGGCGGGGACGCTCCCCTGGGAGCAGTACTTC. This encodes CASSQGAGTLPWEQYF.

This clonotype was picked up many times. The V gene is TRBV7-2, the J gene TRBJ2-7; the match to TRBD2 covers 12 bases. V shed 5 bases and J 6 bases; nucleotides not matched to a gene: 11. The CDR3 sequence is 16 residues long. Germline CDR1 SGHTA, CDR2 FQGNSA. The CDR3 DNA reads TGTGCCAGCAGCCCCCCTAGCGGGAGGGCGTTCGGCGAGCAGTACTTC. This gives the protein CASSPPSGRAFGEQYF.

This clonotype has only a few counts. The chain is built from TRBV7-9 and TRBJ2-7; TRBD2 matches 10 bases. The CDR3 covers 15 residues. Germline values: CDR1 SEHNR, CDR2 FQNEAQ (reference sequence). The trim removed 2 bases at V and 5 bases at J, leaving 6 bases unmatched. CDR3: CASSLRASGSDEQYF. The DNA of the CDR3 is TGTGCCAGCAGCTTACGGGCTAGCGGGAGCGACGAGCAGTACTTC.

This clonotype has only a few counts. A clone one base away is much larger, so this may be a read error. The chain recombines TRBV20-1 with TRBJ1-1, with a tentative D call TRBD1 (5 bases). Germline lookup yields CDR1 DFQATT and CDR2 SNEGSKA (reference sequence). Trimming took off 6 bases at V and 8 bases at J, with 10 bases between the two ends. This CDR3 has 10 amino acids. CDR3 protein: CSAGLREAFF. The CDR3 DNA reads as TGCAGTGCGGGACTCCGGGAAGCTTTCTTT.

As to this clonotype: A much larger clone sits a single nucleotide away, making a read error possible. The chain couples TRBV3-1 to TRBJ2-7; D unclear. Trimming removed 0 bases at V and 2 bases at J, with 2 bases between. The CDR3 spans 12 residues. Germline values: CDR1 LGHDT, CDR2 YNNKEL (reference sequence). CDR3 in amino acids: CASSQETYEQYF. DNA of the CDR3: TGTGCCAGCAGCCAAGAAACCTACGAGCAGTACTTC.

This clonotype appeared a single time. This rearrangement joins TRBV9 to TRBJ1-5; the D gene is possibly TRBD1 (5 bases). This CDR3 has 14 amino acids. The germline gives CDR1 SGDLS, CDR2 YYNGEE. Trimming shortened V by 3 bases and J by 7 bases, and 14 bases separated the two germline ends. CDR3 residues: CASSEGPRAQPQHF. CDR3 coding DNA: TGTGCCAGCAGCGAGGGCCCCAGGGCCCAGCCCCAGCATTTT.

This clonotype was seen a handful of times. V usage is TRBV6-5 and J usage is TRBJ1-1, with D tentatively TRBD1 (5 bases). There are 15 residues in the CDR3. V was shortened by 0 bases and J by 5 bases, with 13 bases between the two germline ends. Germline-derived CDR1 and CDR2 are MNHEY and SVGAGI. The CDR3 sequence is CASSYSIWGGTEAFF. In nucleotides, the CDR3 is TGTGCCAGCAGTTACTCGATCTGGGGGGGGACTGAAGCTTTCTTT.

Comment on this clonotype: This may stem from a read error, because a much larger clone lies one nucleotide away. The chain is built from TRBV7-8 and TRBJ2-7; 8 nucleotides align to TRBD2. Germline loops: CDR1 SGHVS, CDR2 FQNEAQ. CDR3 length equals 16 residues. The CDR3 DNA follows: TGTGCCTGCAGCCCCGGGGGGGGGACGGTCCTCTTAGGGCAGTACTTC. It encodes CACSPGGGTVLLGQYF.

This clonotype has only a few counts. The chain uses TRBV16 and TRBJ2-1; TRBD2 matches at 7 bases. V dropped 2 bases and J dropped 4; count of bases not matched to a gene: 8. CDR3 length: 16 residues. From germline, CDR1 is KGHSY and CDR2 FQNENV. This CDR3 reads CASSQTSGAGYNEQFF. CDR3 nucleotide sequence: TGTGCCAGCAGCCAAACGAGCGGGGCCGGGTACAATGAGCAGTTCTTC.

This clonotype was seen just once. The chain couples TRBV10-3 to TRBJ1-1; no firm D call. V lost 2 bases to trimming and J lost 3 bases, with 7 bases between them. Looked up from germline, CDR1 is ENHRY and CDR2 is SYGVKD. The CDR3 loop spans 13 amino acids. CDR3 amino acids: CAISETRDTEAFF. The DNA of the CDR3 is TGTGCCATCAGTGAGACTCGGGACACTGAAGCTTTCTTT.